This T cell receptor (beta chain) was retrieved from a study of cytomegalovirus exposure and HLA in healthy donors. CDR1 and CDR2 (germline): SGHNT, YENEEA. The CDR3 is 13 residues long. V gave up 0 bases and J gave up 17 bases, with 14 bases separating them. This PCR relied on a set of 60 Vbeta primers and 13 Jbeta primers. Data came from immunoSEQ multiplex PCR; TCRdb stores just in-frame clones and leaves some out. This table holds over 200,000 clones, 70% to 90% found once. General study findings and limits: A missense DCLRE1C variant was associated with V- and J-gene trimming of TCR beta chains in a later analysis, and an independent cohort replicated the association. Being productive about 87% or about 30% of the time was typical of most TCR beta V segments in an earlier analysis. HLA alleles were associated with 15,000 to 20,000 TCR beta sequences in a later analysis at 0.05 false discovery rate. Overall, approximately 150 TCR beta chains were annotated as cytomegalovirus-associated.

Note on this clone: No antigen is known for it.

The clonotype comes from a human donor in good health. This rearrangement joins TRBV11-3 to TRBJ2-6; unclear D gene. The sequencing sample was made of PBMCs. The CDR3 DNA reads TGTGCCAGCAGCTTAGACAGGCTAAGTCCTTTGACTTTC. Its translation: CASSLDRLSPLTF.